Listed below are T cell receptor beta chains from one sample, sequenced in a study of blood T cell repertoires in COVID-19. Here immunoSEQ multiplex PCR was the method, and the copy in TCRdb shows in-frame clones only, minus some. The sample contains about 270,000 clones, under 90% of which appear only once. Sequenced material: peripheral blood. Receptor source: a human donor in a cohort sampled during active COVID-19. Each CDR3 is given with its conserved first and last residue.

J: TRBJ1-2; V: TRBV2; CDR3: CASSESLQTTYGYTF
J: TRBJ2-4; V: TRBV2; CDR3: CASSRTVAKNIQYF
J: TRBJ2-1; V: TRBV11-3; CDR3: CASSKGGSYNEQFF
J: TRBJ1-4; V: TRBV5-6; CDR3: CASSPGGLSEKLFF
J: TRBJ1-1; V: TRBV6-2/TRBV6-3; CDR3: CASSITGMNTEAFF
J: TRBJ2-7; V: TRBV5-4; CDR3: CASSLGRGRIYEQYF
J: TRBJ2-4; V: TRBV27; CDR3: CASSSGDQNIQYF
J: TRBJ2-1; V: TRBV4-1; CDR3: CASSQGLWNEQFF
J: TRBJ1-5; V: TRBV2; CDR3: CASSVEGNQPQHF
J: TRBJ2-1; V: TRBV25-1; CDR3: CATSTQGYEQFF
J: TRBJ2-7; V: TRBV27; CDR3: CASSSGQAPYEQYF
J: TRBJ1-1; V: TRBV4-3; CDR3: CASSQEILTEAFF
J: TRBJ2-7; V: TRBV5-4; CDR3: CASSSGQQKAYEQYF
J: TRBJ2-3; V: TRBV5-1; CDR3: CASSLSGRATDTQYF
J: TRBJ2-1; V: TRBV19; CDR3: CARGHLQGNDEQFF
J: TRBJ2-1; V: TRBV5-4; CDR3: CASTPQGADNEQFF
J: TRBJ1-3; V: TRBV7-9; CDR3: CASSPRQGQVSGNTIYF
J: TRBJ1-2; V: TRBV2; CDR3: CASRIGTGDYGYTF
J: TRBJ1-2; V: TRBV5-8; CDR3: CASSLAWETNYGYTF
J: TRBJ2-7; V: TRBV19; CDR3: CASSTLTTGTNSYEQYF
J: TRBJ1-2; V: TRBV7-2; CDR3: CASSENRAVHGYTF
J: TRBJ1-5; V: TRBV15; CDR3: CATSRGPYQPQHF